A single sample is the source of the 3 T cell receptor beta chains below, sequenced in a study of T cell changes during pregnancy in multiple sclerosis. Clones were sequenced by immunoSEQ multiplex PCR, and TCRdb holds only the in-frame ones, with some missing. The data show 55,000 or so clones, 92% seen once. The specimen comprised CD4+ T cells from peripheral blood mononuclear cells, sampled after pregnancy. The receptors were gathered from a female donor with multiple sclerosis, enrolled in a pregnancy study.

CDR3 region: CASSSPTRLAGASNEQFF. The CDR3 region has the DNA TGTGCCAGCAGCTCTCCCACCCGACTAGCGGGGGCCTCCAATGAGCAGTTCTTC. This rearrangement joins TRBV5-6 to TRBJ2-1, with 12 bases that match TRBD2. Per germline, CDR1 SGHDT and CDR2 YYEEEE. V shed 3 bases, J shed 6 bases, and the junction held 13 bases outside the gene matches. The CDR3 is 18 amino acids.

The rearrangement joins TRBV7-3 to TRBJ2-3; D gene ambiguous. The CDR3 is 14 amino acids. Germline assignment: CDR1 SGHTA and CDR2 FQGTGA. The V end lost 3 bases, the J end lost 0 bases, and 7 bases lay between the germline ends. This CDR3 reads CASSFGHSTDTQYF. The CDR3 coding sequence is TGTGCCAGCAGCTTTGGGCATAGCACAGATACGCAGTATTTT.

This chain joins TRBV27 and TRBJ1-1; no definite D call. CDR3 length: 12 residues. The germline V gene has CDR1 MNHEY and CDR2 SMNVEV (reference sequence). V was shortened by 9 bases and J by 0 bases, with 8 bases between the two germline ends. CDR3 nucleotides: TGTGCCAGGGACTCCATGAACACTGAAGCTTTCTTT. Protein: CARDSMNTEAFF.